The rows below give T cell receptor beta chains drawn from one sample of a study of technical replicates of blood from several donors. TCRdb's table, derived via immunoSEQ multiplex PCR, lists solely in-frame clones and lacks some. The top ten hold around 0.16% of the sample, which has over 65,000 clones, nearly 98% seen once. Sequencing input: T cells isolated from PBMCs. Receptor source: a human donor in good health. Both conserved end residues are part of each CDR3. Fields, in order: V gene, D gene, CDR3 protein. A D gene is named only where the DNA matches it firmly.

TRBV6-6 TRBD2 CASSPGGGASYNEQFF
TRBV7-3 - CASSPPGQPYEQYF
TRBV7-9 - CASSLVGTGEQFF
TRBV7-3 - CATGTTNNEQFF
TRBV7-8 TRBD2 CASSLGTSGGYEQYF
TRBV14 - CASSQHVYPERAFF
TRBV4-1 TRBD1 CASSQVRDRDRGYEQYF
TRBV10-2 - CASSDGRGRYEQYF
TRBV18 - CASALPVPGQETQYF
TRBV6-5 - CASRRDRDRQETQYF
TRBV7-8 TRBD1 CASSSKIGTGGTEAFF
TRBV2 - CASSSGNTIYF
TRBV5-1 TRBD1 CASSLVQGVVSYGYTF
TRBV4-1 - CASSQEGAAYDSPLHF
TRBV4-2 TRBD1 CASSQDAPGGITEAFF
TRBV27 - CASSLSAAASSGGGYTF